The rows below give T cell receptor beta chains drawn from one sample of a study of T cell repertoires in cytomegalovirus infection. No antigen has been identified for these receptors. TCRdb re-called the reads through MiXCR, storing one row per CDR3 protein. The top ten clones hold around 12% of a sample with around 770,000 distinct CDR3 sequences, just under 30% of them seen once. This sample comprised cultured CD8+ T cells from PBMCs, obtained from culture after CMV antigen stimulation. The receptors here all came from a human donor in good health (CMV status not recorded). Some clones in this sample may be carry-over from other donors' samples. The CDR3 runs from the conserved cysteine through the conserved F or W. Fields, in order: V gene, J gene, clone size, D gene, CDR3 protein, CDR3 DNA. A D gene is named only where the DNA matches it firmly. Not every row has a clone size; where given, it reads once, few, many or a size class.

v_gene: TRBV5-8; j_gene: TRBJ1-4; abundance: NA; d_gene: NA; CDR3aa: CASSLAFEKLFF; CDR3nt: TGTGCCAGCAGCTTGGCCTTTGAAAAACTGTTTTTT
v_gene: TRBV27; j_gene: TRBJ1-6; abundance: NA; d_gene: NA; CDR3aa: CASSNLDSAYNSPLHF; CDR3nt: TGTGCCAGCAGTAACCTCGACAGCGCCTATAATTCACCCCTCCACTTT
v_gene: TRBV19; j_gene: TRBJ2-7; abundance: few; d_gene: NA; CDR3aa: CASSMGQGAYEQYF; CDR3nt: TGTGCCAGTAGTATGGGCCAGGGAGCCTACGAGCAGTACTTC
v_gene: TRBV5-5; j_gene: TRBJ2-1; abundance: few; d_gene: NA; CDR3aa: CASSAWMGGAGEQFF; CDR3nt: TGTGCCAGCAGCGCTTGGATGGGGGGGGCGGGTGAGCAGTTCTTC
v_gene: TRBV6-5; j_gene: TRBJ1-2; abundance: few; d_gene: TRBD1; CDR3aa: CASSPTTQGANGYTF; CDR3nt: TGTGCCAGCAGTCCAACAACCCAGGGGGCGAATGGCTACACCTTC
v_gene: TRBV7-6; j_gene: TRBJ2-1; abundance: many; d_gene: TRBD2; CDR3aa: CASSLSPSGGDSYNEQFF; CDR3nt: TGTGCCAGCAGCTTGTCTCCCTCCGGGGGGGACTCCTACAATGAGCAGTTCTTC
v_gene: TRBV7-2; j_gene: TRBJ1-5; abundance: many; d_gene: NA; CDR3aa: CASSLEGTYSQPQHF; CDR3nt: TGTGCCAGCAGCTTAGAGGGGACCTACAGTCAGCCCCAGCATTTT
v_gene: TRBV7-9; j_gene: TRBJ1-5; abundance: NA; d_gene: NA; CDR3aa: CASGASGGQPQHF; CDR3nt: TGTGCCAGCGGAGCATCGGGGGGGCAGCCCCAGCATTTT
v_gene: TRBV5-3; j_gene: TRBJ2-7; abundance: NA; d_gene: NA; CDR3aa: CASSLAQGSPFTYEQYF; CDR3nt: TGTGCCAGCAGCTTGGCCCAGGGTTCCCCATTCACCTACGAGCAGTACTTC
v_gene: TRBV28; j_gene: TRBJ1-1; abundance: NA; d_gene: NA; CDR3aa: CASSPPVGRMNTEAFF; CDR3nt: TGTGCCAGCAGTCCCCCGGTAGGACGTATGAACACTGAAGCTTTCTTT
v_gene: TRBV6-2/TRBV6-3; j_gene: TRBJ1-1; abundance: few; d_gene: TRBD1; CDR3aa: CASSYEGTGGTPSRGTEAFF; CDR3nt: TGTGCCAGCAGTTACGAGGGGACAGGGGGCACCCCTAGCCGAGGTACTGAAGCTTTCTTT
v_gene: TRBV7-9; j_gene: TRBJ2-2; abundance: NA; d_gene: NA; CDR3aa: CASSSEGGRELFF; CDR3nt: TGTGCCAGCAGCTCAGAAGGTGGCCGGGAGCTGTTTTTT
v_gene: TRBV6-2/TRBV6-3; j_gene: TRBJ1-2; abundance: NA; d_gene: TRBD1; CDR3aa: CASSPFRTGNYGYTF; CDR3nt: TGTGCCAGCAGCCCTTTTAGGACAGGGAACTATGGCTACACCTTC
v_gene: TRBV6-5; j_gene: TRBJ1-2; abundance: many; d_gene: NA; CDR3aa: CASSYSGTDEGYTF; CDR3nt: TGTGCCAGCAGTTACTCCGGGACTGATGAAGGCTACACCTTC
v_gene: TRBV7-9; j_gene: TRBJ1-6; abundance: NA; d_gene: NA; CDR3aa: CASSLGSGQNYNSPLHF; CDR3nt: TGTGCCAGCAGTCTGGGTTCTGGACAGAACTATAATTCACCCCTCCACTTT